A selection of T cell receptor beta chains follows, all from one sample in a study of cytomegalovirus exposure and HLA in healthy donors. The method was immunoSEQ multiplex PCR; TCRdb's version includes in-frame clones alone and lacks a portion of them. The sample holds about 230,000 clones, around four fifths seen once. The specimen sequenced was PBMCs. Every receptor here comes from a woman in her fifties or sixties in good health and CMV-seropositive. Each CDR3 is given with its conserved first and last residue. Each record gives: D gene, CDR3 length, V gene, J gene, clone size, CDR3 DNA, CDR3 protein. D genes are given only for firm matches. Size is omitted from some rows. Given values are once, few, many or a class for expanded clones.

d_call: TRBD1
cdr3_length: 15
v_call: TRBV7-3
j_call: TRBJ2-5
clone_size: .
cdr3_nt: TGTGCCAGCAGCTCGCCGGACAGGGGCCAGGGGACCCAGTACTTC
cdr3_aa: CASSSPDRGQGTQYF

d_call: TRBD1
cdr3_length: 18
v_call: TRBV13
j_call: TRBJ1-5
clone_size: .
cdr3_nt: TGTGCCAGCAGCGATCGACAGGGGAAGGCACGAGCGCCTCAGCCCCAGCATTTT
cdr3_aa: CASSDRQGKARAPQPQHF

d_call: TRBD2
cdr3_length: 15
v_call: TRBV5-4
j_call: TRBJ2-7
clone_size: once
cdr3_nt: TGTGCCAGCAGCGGTAGCGGGAGGGCCGCCTACGAGCAGTACTTC
cdr3_aa: CASSGSGRAAYEQYF

d_call: .
cdr3_length: 13
v_call: TRBV5-8
j_call: TRBJ1-2
clone_size: .
cdr3_nt: TGTGCCAGTCGCAGAGGCGTTAACTATGGCTACACCTTC
cdr3_aa: CASRRGVNYGYTF

d_call: TRBD2
cdr3_length: 13
v_call: TRBV10-3
j_call: TRBJ2-7
clone_size: .
cdr3_nt: TGTGCCATCAGTGAAGCGGGAAACTACGAGCAGTACTTC
cdr3_aa: CAISEAGNYEQYF

d_call: .
cdr3_length: 15
v_call: TRBV7-2
j_call: TRBJ2-1
clone_size: once
cdr3_nt: TGTGCCAGCAGCTTACAGGGACACCAATACAATGAGCAGTTCTTC
cdr3_aa: CASSLQGHQYNEQFF

d_call: .
cdr3_length: 12
v_call: TRBV10-3
j_call: TRBJ2-5
clone_size: .
cdr3_nt: TGTGCCACCCAAGACCTCTCGGGGGCCCAGTACTTC
cdr3_aa: CATQDLSGAQYF

d_call: TRBD1
cdr3_length: 15
v_call: TRBV27
j_call: TRBJ2-2
clone_size: .
cdr3_nt: TGTGCCAGCAAGGGACAGCACTCGAACACCGGGGAGCTGTTTTTT
cdr3_aa: CASKGQHSNTGELFF

d_call: .
cdr3_length: 15
v_call: TRBV5-4
j_call: TRBJ2-2
clone_size: .
cdr3_nt: TGTGCCAGCAGCCCTGCGGCCCTAGCGACCGGGGAGCTGTTTTTT
cdr3_aa: CASSPAALATGELFF

d_call: .
cdr3_length: 13
v_call: TRBV9
j_call: TRBJ2-1
clone_size: .
cdr3_nt: TGTGCCAGCAGCGTAGCTCAGGGAACTGAGCAGTTCTTC
cdr3_aa: CASSVAQGTEQFF

d_call: TRBD2
cdr3_length: 16
v_call: TRBV4-3
j_call: TRBJ2-7
clone_size: .
cdr3_nt: TGCGCCAGCAGCCAAGATGGGACTAGCGGGGGTAGGGAGCAGTACTTC
cdr3_aa: CASSQDGTSGGREQYF

d_call: TRBD2
cdr3_length: 15
v_call: TRBV30
j_call: TRBJ2-7
clone_size: .
cdr3_nt: TGTGCCTGGAGTGGGGGGACTAGCGACCCCTACGAGCAGTACTTC
cdr3_aa: CAWSGGTSDPYEQYF

d_call: TRBD1
cdr3_length: 14
v_call: TRBV28
j_call: TRBJ2-7
clone_size: once
cdr3_nt: TGTGCCAGCAGGGGACAGGGGGGGGCCTACGAGCAGTACTTC
cdr3_aa: CASRGQGGAYEQYF

d_call: TRBD2
cdr3_length: 14
v_call: TRBV2
j_call: TRBJ2-7
clone_size: .
cdr3_nt: TGTGCCAGCAGACCGGGACTAGCGGGCTACGAGCAGTACTTC
cdr3_aa: CASRPGLAGYEQYF

d_call: TRBD1
cdr3_length: 15
v_call: TRBV2
j_call: TRBJ1-5
clone_size: once
cdr3_nt: TGTGCCAGCAGCCTAAGAGGACAGGGGGATCAGCCCCAGCATTTT
cdr3_aa: CASSLRGQGDQPQHF

d_call: TRBD2
cdr3_length: 13
v_call: TRBV9
j_call: TRBJ2-1
clone_size: .
cdr3_nt: TGTGCCAGCAGCGGGCTGACTAGCCATGAGCAGTTCTTC
cdr3_aa: CASSGLTSHEQFF

d_call: TRBD1
cdr3_length: 13
v_call: TRBV7-2
j_call: TRBJ1-2
clone_size: .
cdr3_nt: TGTGCCAGCAGCCCGGACAGGACCTATGGCTACACCTTC
cdr3_aa: CASSPDRTYGYTF

d_call: .
cdr3_length: 14
v_call: TRBV23-1
j_call: TRBJ2-7
clone_size: .
cdr3_nt: TGCGCCAGCAGTCAATCGGGCATAACCTACGAGCAGTACTTC
cdr3_aa: CASSQSGITYEQYF

d_call: .
cdr3_length: 13
v_call: TRBV30
j_call: TRBJ1-1
clone_size: .
cdr3_nt: TGTGCCTGGAGTGCGCGGGGCCGGGGTGAAGCTTTCTTT
cdr3_aa: CAWSARGRGEAFF

d_call: TRBD1
cdr3_length: 13
v_call: TRBV6-6
j_call: TRBJ1-2
clone_size: .
cdr3_nt: TGTGCCAGCAGCCGGGACAGGGGGGTCGGCTACACCTTC
cdr3_aa: CASSRDRGVGYTF

d_call: TRBD1
cdr3_length: 14
v_call: TRBV7-2
j_call: TRBJ2-5
clone_size: .
cdr3_nt: TGTGCCAGCAGCTTAAGGGGGCCCCAAGAGACCCAGTACTTC
cdr3_aa: CASSLRGPQETQYF

d_call: TRBD1
cdr3_length: 15
v_call: TRBV6-5
j_call: TRBJ1-2
clone_size: .
cdr3_nt: TGTGCCAGCAGTTTCCGGGGCAGGGGGAACTATGGCTACACCTTC
cdr3_aa: CASSFRGRGNYGYTF